Listed here is a single TCR beta chain. Its antigen is unknown. Primers included in the PCR were 60 Vbeta and 13 Jbeta primers. Per the study methods: Among the unique TCR beta chains that a later analysis counted, around 82 million in all, around 11 million were shared. Clones were sequenced by immunoSEQ multiplex PCR, and TCRdb holds only the in-frame ones, with some missing. V, J and clone size were drawn from that table, and D and trimming were deduced from the DNA. The sample has 98,000 or so clones; about 80% are singletons. The record originates from a study of cytomegalovirus exposure and HLA in healthy donors. Broader study findings: Several top significant clusters appeared, in a later analysis, to be linked to common viral pathogens. Diagnosis of cytomegalovirus status made by the classifier reportedly showed high specificity and sensitivity.

Unrecorded immune exposure was likely among donors, who were nominally healthy when sampled. The V end lost 0 bases, the J end lost 10 bases, and 12 bases lay between the germline ends. This CDR3 comprises 13 residues. Germline V lookup: CDR1 LGHNA, CDR2 YSLEER. The chain employs TRBV4-3 and TRBJ1-1; D unresolved. The receptor was derived from a man aged 35 to 55 in good health and CMV-seronegative. The source material was PBMCs. The CDR3 nucleotides are TGCGCCAGCAGCCAAGACGAGTGGTCGGGAGCTTTCTTT. Its translation: CASSQDEWSGAFF.